The clone carrying this TCR beta chain was counted a few times. The CDR3 is 13 residues long. Unmatched junction bases numbered 6, after V lost 5 bases and J lost 9 bases. In germline, CDR1 is SGHVS, CDR2 FNYEAQ. Molecules of cDNA were individually given unique molecular identifiers that were attached to them. TCRdb reprocessed the 5' RACE reads via MiXCR and lists one record per CDR3 protein. The sample has around 100,000 distinct CDR3 sequences, roughly 13% seen once; the top ten hold approximately 6%. These data originate in a study of early T cells in non-severe SARS-CoV-2 infection. The source material was whole blood. This clonotype was sampled from an adult who was a healthcare worker with PCR-confirmed SARS-CoV-2 infection or an uninfected control (not recorded which). The chain joins TRBV7-6 to TRBJ2-1, with 8 bases aligning to TRBD2. The CDR3 is CASSPGGISEQFF. As DNA, the CDR3 is TGTGCCAGCAGCCCGGGGGGGATCAGTGAGCAGTTCTTC.